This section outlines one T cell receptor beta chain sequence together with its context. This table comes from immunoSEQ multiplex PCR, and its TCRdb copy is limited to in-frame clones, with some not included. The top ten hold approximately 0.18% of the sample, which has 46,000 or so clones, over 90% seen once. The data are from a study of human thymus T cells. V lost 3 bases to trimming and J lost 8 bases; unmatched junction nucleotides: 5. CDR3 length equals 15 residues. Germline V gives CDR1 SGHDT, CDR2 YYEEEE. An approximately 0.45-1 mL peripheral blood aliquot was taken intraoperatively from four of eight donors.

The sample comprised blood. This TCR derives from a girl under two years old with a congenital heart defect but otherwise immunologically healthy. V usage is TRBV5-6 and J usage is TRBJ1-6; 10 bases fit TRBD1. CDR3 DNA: TGTGCCAGCAGCTGGGGAGGGACAGGGGATTCACCCCTCCACTTT. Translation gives CASSWGGTGDSPLHF. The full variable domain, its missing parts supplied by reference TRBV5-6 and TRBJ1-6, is DAGVTQSPTHLIKTRGQQVTLRCSPKSGHDTVSWYQQALGQGPQFIFQYYEEEERQRGNFPDRFSGHQFPNYSSELNVNALLLGDSALYLCASSWGGTGDSPLHFGNGTRLTVT.